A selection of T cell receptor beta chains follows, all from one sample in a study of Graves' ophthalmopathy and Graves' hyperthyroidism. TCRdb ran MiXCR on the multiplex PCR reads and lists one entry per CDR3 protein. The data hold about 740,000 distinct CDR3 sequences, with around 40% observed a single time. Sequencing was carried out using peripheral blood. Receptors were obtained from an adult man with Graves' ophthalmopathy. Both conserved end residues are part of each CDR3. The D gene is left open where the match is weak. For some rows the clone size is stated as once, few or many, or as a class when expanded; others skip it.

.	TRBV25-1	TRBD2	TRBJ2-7	TGTGCCAGCAGTGTCCGACCCCCCGGGGCGGGAGGCGCCTACGAGCAGTACTTC	CASSVRPPGAGGAYEQYF
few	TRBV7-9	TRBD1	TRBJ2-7	TGTGCCAGCAGCCGGAAGGGGGCTGGAGAGCAGTACTTC	CASSRKGAGEQYF
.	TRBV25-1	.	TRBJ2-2	TGTGCCAGCAGTGGGCATCGCACCGGGGAGCTGTTTTTT	CASSGHRTGELFF
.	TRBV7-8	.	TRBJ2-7	TGTGCCAGCAGTGAAAGGGGTAACGAGCAGTACTTC	CASSERGNEQYF
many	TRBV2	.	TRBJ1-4	TGTGCCAGCAGCCTTTCCCGGGACATCGAAAAACTGTTTTTT	CASSLSRDIEKLFF
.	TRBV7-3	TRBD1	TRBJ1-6	TGTGCTACCCCTGGGGGACAGGGATTTTCACCCCTCCACTTT	CATPGGQGFSPLHF
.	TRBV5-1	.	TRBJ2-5	TGCGCCAGCAGCTTGGGCCTAATACAAGAGACCCAGTACTTC	CASSLGLIQETQYF
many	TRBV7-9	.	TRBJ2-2	TGTGCCAGCAGCCCCCTCCGAGCCGGGGAGCTGTTTTTT	CASSPLRAGELFF
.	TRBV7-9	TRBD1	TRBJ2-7	TGTGCCAGCAGACTGACAGGGGGAGACTACGAGCAGTACTTC	CASRLTGGDYEQYF
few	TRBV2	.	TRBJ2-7	TGTGCCAGCAGTGAAGCGCGGGGCAGGGGATACGAGCAGTACTTC	CASSEARGRGYEQYF
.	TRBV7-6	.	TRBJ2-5	TGTGCTAGCAGCTTAGACCCAGGGCACGGGTCTCAAGAGACCCAGTACTTC	CASSLDPGHGSQETQYF
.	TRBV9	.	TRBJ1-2	TGTGCCAGCAGCCCCTGGGGGGGGTCAGGCTATGGCTACACCTTC	CASSPWGGSGYGYTF
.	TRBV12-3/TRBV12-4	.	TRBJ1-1	TGTGCCAGCAGTGATGACGGAGGAAACATGAACACTGAAGCTTTCTTT	CASSDDGGNMNTEAFF
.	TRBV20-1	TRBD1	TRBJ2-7	TGCAGTGCTGAGAGACAGACAGGGGGCATACCCTACGAGCAGTACTTC	CSAERQTGGIPYEQYF
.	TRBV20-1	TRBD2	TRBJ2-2	TGCAGTGCTATAACTAGCGGCAACACCGGGGAGCTGTTTTTT	CSAITSGNTGELFF
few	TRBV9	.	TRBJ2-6	TGTGCCAGCAGCGCTAGGACGGAACCACCCAACCCCTCTGGGGCCAACGTCCTGACTTTC	CASSARTEPPNPSGANVLTF
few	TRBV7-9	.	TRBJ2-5	TGTGCCAGCAGCTTAGCCGGGAGTTCCGAGACCCAGTACTTC	CASSLAGSSETQYF
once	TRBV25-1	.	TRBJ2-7	TGTGCCAGTGTCCGTGGGGCCGGTAGCTACGAGCAGTACTTC	CASVRGAGSYEQYF
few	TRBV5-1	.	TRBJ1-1	TGCGCCAGCAGCCCAACACAGGGACACACTGAAGCTTTCTTT	CASSPTQGHTEAFF
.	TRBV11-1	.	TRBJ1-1	TGTGCCAGCAGCCCCCCCCGACAATTCACTGAAGCTTTCTTT	CASSPPRQFTEAFF
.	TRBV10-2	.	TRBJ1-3	TGCGCCAGCAGTGGCGGGGCAAGCTCTGGAAACACCATATATTTT	CASSGGASSGNTIYF
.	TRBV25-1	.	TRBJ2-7	TGTGCCAGCACAGGACACCCCTACGAGCAGTACTTC	CASTGHPYEQYF
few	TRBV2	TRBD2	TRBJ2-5	TGTGCCAGCAGTGAATCTAGCGGGAGGGCCACGTTCCGTATAAGGGAGACCCAGTACTTC	CASSESSGRATFRIRETQYF
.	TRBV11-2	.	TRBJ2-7	TGTGCCAGCAGTCATCAAGTACACTTGAACGACGAGCAGTACTTC	CASSHQVHLNDEQYF
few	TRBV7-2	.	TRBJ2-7	TGCGCCAGCAGCCAGGCTGAACGAGGCGGCCCCTACGAGCAGTACTTC	CASSQAERGGPYEQYF